Below are 9 T cell receptor beta chains sequenced from a single sample in a study of Ad26.COV2.S vaccination and SARS-CoV-2 variants. The treatment was: over 15 received Ad26.COV2.S at low or high dose, single or two shots; about five received placebo; per-sample allocation not given. After the first vaccine or placebo injection, samples were drawn on day 63. Assay: immunoSEQ multiplex PCR; the TCRdb copy retains only in-frame clones and omits some. The data contain over 250,000 clones, 70% to 90% of them singletons. The source was peripheral blood, collected in a trial of Ad26.COV2.S vaccine versus placebo. The origin of the receptors is a person between 18 and 65 years old who received the Ad26.COV2.S COVID-19 vaccine or a placebo.

This chain uses TRBV10-3 with TRBJ2-3, with 11 bases matching TRBD2. V gave up 0 bases and J gave up 5 bases; unmatched junction bases: 4. Germline V gene sequence: CDR1 ENHRY, CDR2 SYGVKD. The CDR3 totals 16 residues. This chain's CDR3 is CAISESLAGGGDTQYF. The CDR3 DNA is TGTGCCATCAGTGAGTCGTTAGCGGGAGGGGGAGATACGCAGTATTTT.

The rearrangement uses TRBV7-2 and TRBJ2-7; 7 nucleotides line up with TRBD1. Germline-derived CDR1 and CDR2 are SGHTA and FQGNSA. The CDR3 is made up of 15 amino acids. V was clipped by 5 bases and J by 3 bases; unmatched bases: 10. This chain's CDR3 is CASSPRAGGLYEQYF. The DNA of the CDR3 is TGTGCCAGCAGCCCCCGGGCAGGGGGTCTCTACGAGCAGTACTTC.

This clone turned up a few times. V and J are TRBV30 and TRBJ1-1; the D gene is possibly TRBD1 (6 bases). The CDR3 is made up of 13 amino acids. CDR1 and CDR2 (germline): GTSNPN, SVGIG (reference sequence). The V end was cut by 3 bases, the J end by 1 base, with 9 bases between. The CDR3 DNA reads TGTGCCTGGAGACAGGGTTCGAACACTGAAGCTTTCTTT. Encoded protein: CAWRQGSNTEAFF.

The gene calls are TRBV11-2 and TRBJ2-2; either TRBD1 or TRBD2 may fit D (7 bases each). Trimming left V 8 bases short and J 4 bases short, with 11 bases between. Germline CDR1 is SGHAT and CDR2 is FQNNGV. There are 13 residues in the CDR3. CDR3 nucleotides: TGTGCCAGCCAGGGGGGGGCCACCGGGGAGCTGTTTTTT. Translated: CASQGGATGELFF.

This chain connects TRBV18 to TRBJ1-2; D is uncertain. Trimming pared 0 bases from V and 4 bases from J, leaving 6 bases between. The CDR3 has 13 residues. Germline V lookup: CDR1 KGHSH, CDR2 LQKENI. The DNA for the CDR3 is TGTGCCAGCTCACCACCTGAGGGCTATGGCTACACCTTC. This gives the protein CASSPPEGYGYTF.

V is TRBV20-1 and J is TRBJ1-1; D is unresolved. The CDR3 totals 8 residues. V lost 3 bases, J lost 11 bases, and 4 bases lay in between. CDR1 is DFQATT and CDR2 is SNEGSKA in the germline V gene (reference sequence). DNA of the CDR3: TGCAGTGCTAGCTATGCTTTCTTT. Translated, it gives CSASYAFF.

V is TRBV7-3 and J is TRBJ1-2; 8 nucleotides agree with TRBD1. Trimming cost V 5 bases and J 8 bases; bases outside gene matches: 10. The length of the CDR3 is 14 residues. Germline V CDR1 and CDR2: SGHTA, FQGTGA. Here the CDR3 reads CASSATGVSYGYTF. The CDR3 nucleotides are TGTGCCAGCAGCGCGACAGGGGTCTCTTACGGCTACACCTTC. The full variable domain, in which reference TRBV7-3 and TRBJ1-2 provide the parts outside the CDR3, is GAGVSQTPSNKVTEKGKYVELRCDPISGHTALYWYRQSLGQGPEFLIYFQGTGAADDSGLPNDRFFAVRPEGSVSTLKIQRTERGDSAVYLCASSATGVSYGYTFGSGTRLTVV.

The chain couples TRBV6-1 to TRBJ1-1; D gene unclear. CDR1 and CDR2 from the germline V gene are MNHNS and SASEGT. The CDR3 has 13 residues. With 2 bases removed from V and 7 bases from J, the gap between germline ends came to 11 bases. The CDR3 nucleotides read TGTGCCAGCAGTGAACAGGTCAGGTATGAAGCTTTCTTT. Translating gives CASSEQVRYEAFF.

The V and J genes are TRBV5-1 and TRBJ2-3; D possibly corresponds to TRBD2 (6 bases). Per the germline V gene, CDR1 is SGHRS and CDR2 is YFSETQ. Trimming stripped 4 bases from V and 4 bases from J, with 13 bases between. The CDR3 is made up of 14 amino acids. CDR3 protein: CASSNPSGADTQYF. CDR3 in DNA: TGCGCCAGCAGCAACCCTTCGGGAGCAGATACGCAGTATTTT.